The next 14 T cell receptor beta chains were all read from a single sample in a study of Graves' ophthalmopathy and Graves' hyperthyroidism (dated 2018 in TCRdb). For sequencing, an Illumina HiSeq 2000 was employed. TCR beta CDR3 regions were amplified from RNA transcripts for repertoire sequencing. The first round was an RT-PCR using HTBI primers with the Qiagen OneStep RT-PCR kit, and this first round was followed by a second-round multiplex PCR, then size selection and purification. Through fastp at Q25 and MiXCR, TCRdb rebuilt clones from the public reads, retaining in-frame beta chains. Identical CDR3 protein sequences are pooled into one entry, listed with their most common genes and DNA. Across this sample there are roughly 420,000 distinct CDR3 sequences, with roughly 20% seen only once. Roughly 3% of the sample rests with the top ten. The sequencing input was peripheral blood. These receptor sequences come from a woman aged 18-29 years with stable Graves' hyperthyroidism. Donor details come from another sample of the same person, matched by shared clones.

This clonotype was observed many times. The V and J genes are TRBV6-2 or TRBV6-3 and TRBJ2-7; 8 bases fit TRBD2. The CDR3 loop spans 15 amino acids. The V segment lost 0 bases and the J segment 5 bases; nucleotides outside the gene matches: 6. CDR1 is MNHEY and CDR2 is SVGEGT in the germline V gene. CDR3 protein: CASSYSSLAGHEQYF. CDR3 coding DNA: TGTGCCAGCAGTTACTCATCGTTAGCGGGACACGAGCAGTACTTC.

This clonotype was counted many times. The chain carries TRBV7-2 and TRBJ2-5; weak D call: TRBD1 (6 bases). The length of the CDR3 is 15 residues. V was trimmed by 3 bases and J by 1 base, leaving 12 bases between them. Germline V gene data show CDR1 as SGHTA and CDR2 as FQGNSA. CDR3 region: CASSFLGTFQETQYF. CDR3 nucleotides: TGTGCCAGCAGCTTCCTTGGGACATTCCAAGAGACCCAGTACTTC.

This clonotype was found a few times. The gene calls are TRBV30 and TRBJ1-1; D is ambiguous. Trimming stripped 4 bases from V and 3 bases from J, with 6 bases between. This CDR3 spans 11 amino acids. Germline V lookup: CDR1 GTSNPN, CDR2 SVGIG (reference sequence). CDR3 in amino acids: CAWNLDTEAFF. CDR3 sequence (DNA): TGTGCCTGGAACCTAGACACTGAAGCTTTCTTT.

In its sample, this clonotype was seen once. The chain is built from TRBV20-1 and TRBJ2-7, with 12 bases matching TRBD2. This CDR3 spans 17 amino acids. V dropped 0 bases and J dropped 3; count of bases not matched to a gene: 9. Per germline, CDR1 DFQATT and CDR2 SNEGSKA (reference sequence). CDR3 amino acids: CSARDPLAGGPYYEQYF. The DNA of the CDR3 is TGCAGTGCTAGAGATCCGCTAGCGGGAGGGCCCTACTACGAGCAGTACTTC.

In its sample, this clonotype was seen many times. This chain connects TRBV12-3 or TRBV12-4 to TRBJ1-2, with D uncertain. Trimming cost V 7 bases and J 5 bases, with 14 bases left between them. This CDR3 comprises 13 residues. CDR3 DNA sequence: TGTGCCAGCACCTCCAGGAGTATTTATGGCTACACCTTC. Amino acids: CASTSRSIYGYTF.

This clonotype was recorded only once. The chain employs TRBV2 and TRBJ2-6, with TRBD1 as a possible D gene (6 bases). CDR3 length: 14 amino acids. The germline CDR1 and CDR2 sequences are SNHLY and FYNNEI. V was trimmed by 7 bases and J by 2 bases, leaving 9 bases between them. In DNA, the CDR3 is TGTGCCAGCACCAGGGGCACTGGGGCCAACGTCCTGACTTTC. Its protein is CASTRGTGANVLTF.

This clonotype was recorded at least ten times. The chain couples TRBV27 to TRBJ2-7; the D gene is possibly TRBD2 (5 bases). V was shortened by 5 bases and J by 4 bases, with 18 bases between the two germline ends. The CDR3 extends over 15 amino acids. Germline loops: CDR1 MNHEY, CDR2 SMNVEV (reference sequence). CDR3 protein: CASSAGVDRTYEQYF. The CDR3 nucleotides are TGTGCCAGCAGTGCGGGCGTGGACCGAACATACGAGCAGTACTTC.

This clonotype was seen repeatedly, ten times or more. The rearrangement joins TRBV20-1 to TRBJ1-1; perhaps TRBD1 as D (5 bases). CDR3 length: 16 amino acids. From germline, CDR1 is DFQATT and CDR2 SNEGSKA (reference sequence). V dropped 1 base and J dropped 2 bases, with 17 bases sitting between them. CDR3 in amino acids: CSARVWGNSLNTEAFF. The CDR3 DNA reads TGCAGTGCTAGAGTTTGGGGGAACAGCCTCAACACTGAAGCTTTCTTT.

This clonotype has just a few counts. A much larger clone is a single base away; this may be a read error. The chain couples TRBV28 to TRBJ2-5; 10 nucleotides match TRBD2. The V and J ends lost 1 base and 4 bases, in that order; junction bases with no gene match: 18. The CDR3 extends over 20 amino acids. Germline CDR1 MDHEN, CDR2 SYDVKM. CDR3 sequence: CASSLSGRLAGRRPPETQYF. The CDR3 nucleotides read TGTGCCAGCAGTTTATCGGGTCGACTAGCGGGCCGCCGGCCCCCAGAGACCCAGTACTTC.

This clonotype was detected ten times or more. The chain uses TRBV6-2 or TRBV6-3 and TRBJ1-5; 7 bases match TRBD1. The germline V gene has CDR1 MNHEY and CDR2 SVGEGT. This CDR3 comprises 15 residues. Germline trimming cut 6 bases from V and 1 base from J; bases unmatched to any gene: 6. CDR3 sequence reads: CASRQTGSSNQPQHF. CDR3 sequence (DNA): TGTGCCAGCAGGCAGACAGGGAGCAGCAATCAGCCCCAGCATTTT.

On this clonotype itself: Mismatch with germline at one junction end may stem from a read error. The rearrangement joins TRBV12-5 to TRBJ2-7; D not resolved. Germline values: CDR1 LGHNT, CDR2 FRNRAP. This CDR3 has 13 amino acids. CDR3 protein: CASGLGGTYEQYF. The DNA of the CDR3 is TGTGCTAGTGGTTTGGGTGGTACCTATGAGCAGTACTTC.

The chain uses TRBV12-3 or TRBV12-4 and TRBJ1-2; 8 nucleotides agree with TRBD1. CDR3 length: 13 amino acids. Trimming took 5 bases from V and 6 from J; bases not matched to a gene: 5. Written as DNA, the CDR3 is TGTGCCAGCAGTGCCCGGACAGGGAATGGCTACACCTTC. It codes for CASSARTGNGYTF.

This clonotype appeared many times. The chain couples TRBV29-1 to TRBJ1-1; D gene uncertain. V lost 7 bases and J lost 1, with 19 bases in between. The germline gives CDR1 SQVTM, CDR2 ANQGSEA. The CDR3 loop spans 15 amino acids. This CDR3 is CSATTHPYRNTEAFF. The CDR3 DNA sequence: TGCAGCGCCACGACTCACCCCTATAGGAACACTGAAGCTTTCTTT.

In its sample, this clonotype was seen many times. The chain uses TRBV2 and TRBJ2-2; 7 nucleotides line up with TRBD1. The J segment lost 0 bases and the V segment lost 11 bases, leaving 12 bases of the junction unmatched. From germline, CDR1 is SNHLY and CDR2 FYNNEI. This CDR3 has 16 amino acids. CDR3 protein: CAGSVGGQPNTGELFF. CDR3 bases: TGTGCCGGGTCCGTAGGGGGACAGCCGAACACCGGGGAGCTGTTTTTT.